This entry concerns a single TCR beta chain. The CDR3 is made up of 16 amino acids. V lost 6 bases, J lost 5 bases, and 11 bases stayed unmatched. Looked up from germline, CDR1 is SNHLY and CDR2 is FYNNEI. Sequenced by immunoSEQ multiplex PCR; TCRdb stores in-frame clones only, minus some. The sample holds 140,000 to 150,000 clones, 93% seen once. The data are from a study of T cell responses to AZD1222 COVID-19 vaccine. The source was peripheral blood, collected after recovery from COVID-19. This clonotype was sampled from an adult who had recovered from COVID-19. The chain combines TRBV2 with TRBJ1-4; 8 bases are shared with TRBD1. The DNA for the CDR3 is TGTGCCAGCAGCGGCGTCGGACAGGGCATAAATGAAAAACTGTTTTTT. Encoded protein: CASSGVGQGINEKLFF.